One T cell receptor (beta chain) is described in this entry. At least ten counts were recorded for this clonotype. Its target antigen remains unknown. Base qualities are not provided; no much larger clone lies one nucleotide away. The sample is drawn from a study of Graves' ophthalmopathy and Graves' hyperthyroidism (dated by TCRdb to 2017 to 2018). For context, the study as a whole: Peripheral blood was collected before any treatment was given, at the time of initial diagnosis. The study used TCR beta repertoire signatures to distinguish Graves' ophthalmopathy from Graves' hyperthyroidism and to predict progression to ophthalmopathy. In total, around 130 blood samples were TCR-sequenced: 43 ophthalmopathy, under 80 hyperthyroidism and some 17 hyperthyroidism-to-ophthalmopathy patients. To explore V-J signatures that distinguish ophthalmopathy from hyperthyroidism, a discovery set of more than 90 patients was enrolled, made up of some 41 with ophthalmopathy and some 60 with stable hyperthyroidism. The independent validation cohort included 18 to 20 hyperthyroidism patients plus 17 patients who later progressed from hyperthyroidism to ophthalmopathy. In roughly 6 hyperthyroidism patients, the T-cell repertoires found in thyroid tissue were compared with those found in blood. Following sample collection, hyperthyroidism patients were given methimazole at a starting dose of 30 mg daily, and ophthalmopathy patients were given high-dose intravenous methylprednisolone. For training and testing, the 100 or so patients in the discovery cohort were randomly divided in a 7:3 ratio.

Findings and caveats that apply to the study as a whole: In validation, the model predicted ophthalmopathy progression with roughly 68% sensitivity and roughly 78% specificity; more than ten predicted patients were CT-confirmed with GO in a median of around 6.5 months. Most of the expanded thyroid clonotypes with a frequency above 0.001 were also detected in blood, and it was suggested that the thyroid immune response may be reflected by blood repertoires. The 13-signature model separated ophthalmopathy from stable hyperthyroidism with approximately 90% sensitivity and approximately 83% specificity in cross-validation, and 80%/75% in the test set. Sample size was not statistically predetermined, and group allocation was not concealed from the investigators.

For CDR1 and CDR2, the germline V gene lists MNHNS and SASEGT. V and J lose 4 bases and 0 bases, and a span of 7 bases separates them. From the cysteine up to the phenylalanine, the CDR3 has a length of 14 residues. Here the CDR3 DNA is all that survives: 42 bases in frame from base 1. TCR beta CDR3 regions were amplified from RNA transcripts for repertoire sequencing. A first-round RT-PCR used HTBI primers with the Qiagen OneStep RT-PCR kit, followed by a second-round multiplex PCR, size selection and purification. The libraries underwent paired-end sequencing with 100 bp reads on an Illumina HiSeq2000. The study's own analysis went as follows. SOAPnuke was used for read processing, and reads with adapters, uncalled bases, a mean Phred below 15, or no exact constant-primer or identifier match were discarded. COPE v1.2.5 was used to merge the high-quality paired reads. Clonotypes were defined as unique nucleotide sequences and were aligned to IMGT TRB V, D and J references using MiTCR v1.1. The analysis was limited to V-J combinations with a frequency above 0.0001, which together covered 99.2% of repertoires. A TCR clonal expansion and chaos score per V-J combination was defined as the ratio of F50 clonal expansion to chaos observed in the TCRdist matrix. Welch's t-statistics and random forest were used to narrow the features down to more than 10 V-J combinations, which were then fed into a naive Bayes classifier. The Morisita-Horn index was used to measure how similar the thyroid and blood repertoires were. TCRdb trimmed the raw reads at Q25, called clones with MiXCR and kept productive beta chains. Each CDR3 protein gets just one entry, which takes the most common genes and DNA from the rows behind it. The V and J calls shown here were made by TCRdb, not taken from the authors' results. The sample table records about 500,000 distinct CDR3 sequences; 13% to 15% of these occur just once. The ten largest clones capture about 9.4% of the sample.

Patients with ophthalmopathy had moderately to severely active disease, with a Clinical Activity Score of 3 or more, a NOSPECS grade of 4 or more, and a disease duration of less than 3 months. Patients with other autoimmune diseases, uncontrolled infections, pregnancy or lactation were excluded from the study. Clinical symptoms, serum thyroxine, TRAb, thyroid ultrasound and orbital computed tomography formed the basis of the diagnosis. Ficoll-Paque density gradient centrifugation was used to isolate PBMCs from approximately 10 ml of fresh peripheral blood. Total RNA was extracted with Trizol reagent and quality-checked on an Agilent 2100 Bioanalyzer.

The sample consisted of blood. This sequence uses TRBV6-1 and TRBJ1-5; the D gene identity is not certain. The TCR comes from a young woman with Graves' ophthalmopathy. Donor details come from another sample of the same person, matched by shared clones. This receptor has the CDR3 CASSVSDSNQPQHF. The sequence in DNA is TGTGCCAGCAGTGTCTCTGATAGCAATCAGCCCCAGCATTTT.